The 27 T cell receptor beta chains in this list originate from one sample, sequenced in a study of CD8 T cells in Susac syndrome. Random hexamers were used to reverse transcribe the RNA input (0.5 to 1 ug). TCRdb independently ran MiXCR on the immunoSEQ multiplex PCR reads; one entry per CDR3 protein. The sample lists some 110,000 distinct CDR3 sequences, approximately 95% occurring once. Sequencing was performed on CD8+ T cells from PBMCs. The origin of the receptors is a human donor with Susac syndrome.

This CDR3 reads CASSVDLSGGATDTQYF. The CDR3 bases are TGTGCCAGCAGCGTAGATTTGAGCGGGGGGGCAACAGATACGCAGTATTTT. V usage is TRBV9 and J usage is TRBJ2-3, with 10 bases that match TRBD2. Germline V gene lookup returns CDR1 SGDLS and CDR2 YYNGEE. With 0 bases clipped from V and 3 bases from J, the junction kept 7 bases outside the gene matches. This CDR3 spans 17 amino acids.

The rearrangement joins TRBV10-3 to TRBJ1-5; D remains unclear. Germline CDR1 reads ENHRY; CDR2 reads SYGVKD. Trimming removed 8 bases at V and 5 bases at J, with 16 bases between. The CDR3 is 14 amino acids. Here the CDR3 reads CAIRNPGRDQPQHF. DNA of the CDR3: TGTGCCATCCGTAACCCAGGAAGGGATCAGCCCCAGCATTTT.

The V call is TRBV6-4, the J call TRBJ2-7; D remains ambiguous. Germline loops: CDR1 MRHNA, CDR2 SNTAGT. The CDR3 totals 13 residues. Trimming removed 5 bases at V and 4 bases at J, with 12 bases between. The CDR3 loop reads CASSRLWAYEQYF. The CDR3, as DNA: TGTGCCAGCAGTAGACTCTGGGCGTACGAGCAGTACTTC.

The V call is TRBV3-1, the J call TRBJ2-7; D perhaps matches TRBD1 (6 bases). CDR1 and CDR2 from the germline V gene are LGHDT and YNNKEL (reference sequence). The CDR3 extends over 14 amino acids. Trimming pared 3 bases from V and 2 bases from J, leaving 11 bases between. The CDR3, as DNA: TGTGCCAGCAGCCAGACAGGTAGTACCTACGAGCAGTACTTC. This sequence encodes CASSQTGSTYEQYF.

The CDR3 is CASSFRTADTQYF. The CDR3 DNA sequence: TGTGCCAGCAGCTTCAGGACTGCGGATACGCAGTATTTT. This chain connects TRBV11-2 to TRBJ2-3; the D gene is possibly TRBD2 (5 bases). V lost 3 bases and J 6 bases, leaving 10 bases between the germline ends. The CDR3 has 13 amino acids. CDR1 is SGHAT, CDR2 FQNNGV, per germline.

The chain couples TRBV5-4 to TRBJ1-1; no clear D gene. Germline V gene sequence: CDR1 SGHNT, CDR2 YYREEE (reference sequence). CDR3 length: 13 residues. Trimming cost V 4 bases and J 1 base, with 8 bases left between them. DNA for the CDR3: TGTGCCAGCAGCCGGCGGGAGAACACTGAAGCTTTCTTT. Its protein is CASSRRENTEAFF.

The chain employs TRBV11-2 and TRBJ1-1; the D gene is possibly TRBD1 (5 bases). The V and J ends lost 0 bases and 3 bases respectively, with 11 bases between them. The germline V gene has CDR1 SGHAT and CDR2 FQNNGV. The CDR3 loop spans 15 amino acids. The CDR3 is CASSLDGAADTEAFF. As DNA, the CDR3 is TGTGCCAGCAGCTTAGATGGGGCTGCGGACACTGAAGCTTTCTTT.

The gene calls are TRBV20-1 and TRBJ2-1, with a weak D call TRBD2 (5 bases). Deletions cut 6 bases from V and 3 bases from J, with 12 bases between. Germline lookup yields CDR1 DFQATT and CDR2 SNEGSKA (reference sequence). The CDR3 spans 13 residues. The CDR3 loop is CSATSINYNEQFF. The CDR3 DNA reads TGCAGTGCAACTAGTATCAACTACAATGAGCAGTTCTTC.

The chain has TRBV6-5 and TRBJ2-2; D possibly corresponds to TRBD1 (8 bases). The CDR3 extends over 14 amino acids. Germline CDR1 reads MNHEY; CDR2 reads SVGAGI. The CDR3 reads CALNRGGIAGELFF. CDR3 DNA: TGTGCGCTTAACAGGGGGGGAATAGCCGGGGAGCTGTTTTTT.

The CDR3, as DNA: TGTGCCAGCAGTGAACGGGTTTCGTATGGCTACACCTTC. Its protein product is CASSERVSYGYTF. This sequence joins TRBV25-1 and TRBJ1-2; no clear D gene. V shed 2 bases and J shed 5 bases, with 9 bases lying between them. CDR3 length: 13 residues. The germline V gene encodes CDR1 MGHDK and CDR2 SYGVNS.

This chain uses TRBV5-4 with TRBJ1-1; 10 bases are a match to TRBD1. The germline gives CDR1 SGHNT, CDR2 YYREEE (reference sequence). Trimming removed 2 bases from V and 6 bases from J; junction bases left unmatched: 4. This CDR3 region has 14 residues. This CDR3 is CASSFWTGGSEAFF. The CDR3 DNA is TGTGCCAGCAGCTTCTGGACAGGGGGTTCTGAAGCTTTCTTT.

This chain uses TRBV6-5 with TRBJ1-6; D not certain. Trimming cost V 6 bases and J 11 bases, with 14 bases left between them. The CDR3 has 13 residues. Germline V lookup: CDR1 MNHEY, CDR2 SVGAGI. The CDR3 bases are TGTGCCAGCAGGGGCACGGACGGTCCACCCCTCCACTTT. The encoded protein is CASRGTDGPPLHF.

This chain links TRBV27 with TRBJ2-7; no reliable D call. The V and J ends lost 5 bases and 5 bases respectively, with 10 bases between them. The CDR3 covers 12 residues. Looked up from germline, CDR1 is MNHEY and CDR2 is SMNVEV (reference sequence). The CDR3 is CASSPVGNEQYF. CDR3 nucleotide sequence: TGTGCCAGCAGTCCCGTCGGAAACGAGCAGTACTTC.

CDR3 sequence: CSARNLGTGVTGTEAFF. The CDR3 DNA is TGCAGTGCTAGAAACCTCGGAACAGGGGTGACAGGAACTGAAGCTTTCTTT. The rearrangement joins TRBV20-1 to TRBJ1-1; TRBD1 matches 7 bases. The germline V gene has CDR1 DFQATT and CDR2 SNEGSKA (reference sequence). CDR3 length: 17 amino acids. The junction had 17 bases not matched to a gene; V was cut back by 2 bases and J by 5 bases.

The V and J genes are TRBV5-4 and TRBJ1-2, with D possibly being TRBD1 (5 bases). This CDR3 region has 13 residues. The V gene lost 0 bases and the J gene lost 6 bases, with 9 bases spanning the gap. Germline V gene data show CDR1 as SGHNT and CDR2 as YYREEE (reference sequence). The CDR3 region is CASSLETVNGYTF. CDR3 DNA sequence: TGTGCCAGCAGCTTGGAGACAGTTAATGGCTACACCTTC.

V is TRBV6-1 and J is TRBJ2-7; the D gene is possibly TRBD1 (6 bases). The CDR3 sequence is 16 residues long. Trimming removed 2 bases from V and 0 bases from J, with 14 bases in between. Germline lookup yields CDR1 MNHNS and CDR2 SASEGT. CDR3 protein: CASSELQGLNSYEQYF. The CDR3 DNA reads TGTGCCAGCAGTGAACTTCAGGGGTTAAACTCCTACGAGCAGTACTTC.

The chain uses TRBV4-1 and TRBJ2-5; D is ambiguous. Germline V gene sequence: CDR1 MGHRA, CDR2 YSYEKL. The CDR3 runs 13 residues. Trimming left V 0 bases short and J 5 bases short, with 7 bases between. CDR3 loop: CASSQDSGETQYF. CDR3 in DNA: TGCGCCAGCAGCCAAGATTCCGGGGAGACCCAGTACTTC.

This clonotype was picked up a small number of times. V and J are TRBV9 and TRBJ2-3; D ambiguous. V lost 2 bases, J lost 4 bases, and 5 bases lay in between. This CDR3 spans 12 amino acids. CDR1 and CDR2 from the germline V gene are SGDLS and YYNGEE. The CDR3, as DNA: TGTGCCAGCAGCGTGGACGCAGATACGCAGTATTTT. Translated, it gives CASSVDADTQYF. The full variable domain, with the rest looked up from reference TRBV9 and TRBJ2-3, is DSGVTQTPKHLITATGQRVTLRCSPRSGDLSVYWYQQSLDQGLQFLIQYYNGEERAKGNILERFSAQQFPDLHSELNLSSLELGDSALYFCASSVDADTQYFGPGTRLTVL.

The chain employs TRBV12-5 and TRBJ1-2; 11 bases map to TRBD1. Germline V lookup: CDR1 LGHNT, CDR2 FRNRAP. V trimming: 0 bases; J trimming: 4 bases; junction bases outside the gene matches: 10. This CDR3 contains 18 residues. The CDR3 sequence is CASGLVGTGGFIGYGYTF. For the CDR3, the DNA is TGTGCTAGTGGTTTGGTAGGGACAGGGGGTTTCATCGGCTATGGCTACACCTTC.

The chain links TRBV20-1 to TRBJ1-1, with D uncertain. The V and J ends lost 3 bases and 1 base respectively, with 6 bases between them. This CDR3 region has 12 residues. The germline gives CDR1 DFQATT, CDR2 SNEGSKA (reference sequence). The CDR3 sequence is CSASPGNTEAFF. The DNA of the CDR3 is TGCAGTGCTAGCCCGGGGAACACTGAAGCTTTCTTT.

The V gene is TRBV27, the J gene TRBJ1-2, with TRBD1 matching 8 bases. Unmatched junction bases numbered 2, after V lost 1 base and J lost 7 bases. Germline loops: CDR1 MNHEY, CDR2 SMNVEV (reference sequence). The CDR3 contains 13 residues. As DNA, the CDR3 is TGTGCCAGCAGTTTATTAGGGACAGGTGGCTACACCTTC. Protein: CASSLLGTGGYTF.

The genes are TRBV29-1 and TRBJ1-1; D is ambiguous. The CDR3 runs to 13 residues. Between the trimmed V and J ends, which lost 6 bases and 1 base, there was a span of 12 bases. The germline V gene encodes CDR1 SQVTM and CDR2 ANQGSEA. The CDR3 spells CSVLRVGNTEAFF. In DNA form, the CDR3 reads TGCAGCGTCCTAAGGGTAGGGAACACTGAAGCTTTCTTT.

V is TRBV19 and J is TRBJ2-3; D is ambiguous. The CDR3 runs to 13 residues. Trimming shortened V by 4 bases and J by 0 bases, and 5 bases separated the two germline ends. Germline V gene data show CDR1 as LNHDA and CDR2 as SQIVND (reference sequence). The CDR3 loop reads CASSRASTDTQYF. CDR3 bases: TGTGCCAGTAGTAGAGCTAGCACAGATACGCAGTATTTT.

DNA of the CDR3: TGTGCCAGCCGTCCAGGCACTTCCTACGAGCAGTACTTC. This translates into CASRPGTSYEQYF. The chain links TRBV12-3 or TRBV12-4 to TRBJ2-7; D is unresolved. The CDR3 has 13 amino acids. V dropped 8 bases and J dropped 1 base, with 12 bases sitting between them.

This clonotype was observed once. The chain links TRBV5-1 to TRBJ1-1, with a tentative D call TRBD1 (6 bases). The V and J ends lost 10 bases and 1 base respectively, with 17 bases between them. There are 14 residues in the CDR3. Germline-derived CDR1 and CDR2 are SGHRS and YFSETQ. CDR3 nucleotide sequence: TGCGCCGCACTAAACAGGGAAGGGAACACTGAAGCTTTCTTT. Residues: CAALNREGNTEAFF.

The chain is built from TRBV20-1 and TRBJ2-1; perhaps D is TRBD1 or TRBD2 (5 bases each). CDR1 is DFQATT and CDR2 is SNEGSKA in the germline V gene (reference sequence). V lost 2 bases, J lost 5 bases, and 16 bases lay in between. The CDR3 is made up of 15 amino acids. Written as DNA, the CDR3 is TGCAGTGCTAGAAGAGGGCCAGGGATGGACAATGAGCAGTTCTTC. Its translation: CSARRGPGMDNEQFF.

This clonotype was detected only once. The chain uses TRBV29-1 and TRBJ2-1, with 8 nucleotides matching TRBD2. V lost 5 bases and J lost 8; bases outside the gene matches: 8. This CDR3 has 13 amino acids. The V gene's germline CDR1 is SQVTM and CDR2 ANQGSEA. In nucleotides, the CDR3 is TGCAGCGTTTATCGGGGGGGCAAGGATGAGCAGTTCTTC. Translated: CSVYRGGKDEQFF.